This T cell receptor (beta chain) was recorded in a study of T-cell memory formation after mild COVID-19. Study outcomes and limitations: CD8+ contracting clones occupied EMRA, while CD4+ ones occupied mainly CM and EM.

Each CDR3 protein gets one entry after TCRdb re-called the 5' RACE reads with MiXCR. The sample comprises 390,000 or so distinct CDR3 sequences, more than 15% of which are singletons, and 20% to 25% rests with the top ten. The germline V and J ends were trimmed by 3 bases and 4 bases, with 13 bases remaining between them. The CDR3 has 15 residues. CDR1 and CDR2 from the germline V gene are KGHDR and SFDVKD. For this clonotype: The antigen remains undetermined.

This sequence joins TRBV24-1 and TRBJ2-3; no firm D call. This TCR came from a man in his late teens or twenties who had mild COVID-19 (a few samples of this study predate the infection). Cell type and time point are not known. Sample: PBMCs or a T cell subset sorted from them (not recorded which). CDR3 amino acids: CATSDPLVGSDTQYF. CDR3 bases: TGTGCCACCAGTGATCCTCTGGTGGGGTCAGATACGCAGTATTTT.